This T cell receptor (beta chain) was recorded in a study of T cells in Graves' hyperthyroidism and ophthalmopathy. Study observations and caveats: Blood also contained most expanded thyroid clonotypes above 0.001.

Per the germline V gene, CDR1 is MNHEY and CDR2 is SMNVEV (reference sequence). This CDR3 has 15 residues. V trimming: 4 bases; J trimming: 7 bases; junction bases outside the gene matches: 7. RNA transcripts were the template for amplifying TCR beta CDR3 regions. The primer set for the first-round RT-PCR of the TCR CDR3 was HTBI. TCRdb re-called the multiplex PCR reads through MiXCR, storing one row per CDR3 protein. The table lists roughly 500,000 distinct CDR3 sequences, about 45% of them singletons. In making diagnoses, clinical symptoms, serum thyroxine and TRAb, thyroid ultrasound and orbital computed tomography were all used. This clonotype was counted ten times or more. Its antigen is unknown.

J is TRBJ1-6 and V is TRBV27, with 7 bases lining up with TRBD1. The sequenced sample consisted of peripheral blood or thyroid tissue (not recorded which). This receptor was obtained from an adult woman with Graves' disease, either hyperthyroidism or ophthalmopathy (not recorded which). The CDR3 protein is CASSSDRQGNSPLHF. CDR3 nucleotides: TGTGCCAGCAGTTCAGACAGACAGGGCAATTCACCCCTCCACTTT.